The rows below give T cell receptor beta chains drawn from one sample of a study of cytomegalovirus exposure and HLA in healthy donors. Measured with immunoSEQ multiplex PCR; TCRdb has only the in-frame clones, and not every one. Of roughly 120,000 clones in the sample, less than 85% were seen once. Material: PBMCs. These receptor sequences come from a middle-aged man in good health and CMV-seropositive. The CDR3 runs from the conserved cysteine through the conserved F or W. Each record gives: CDR3 protein, CDR3 DNA, V gene, D gene, CDR3 length, J gene, clone size. A D gene is named only where the DNA matches it firmly. A clone size is listed for some rows: how often the clone was seen (once, few, many), or a class if it is expanded.

CASRLGTGGNSPLHF	TGCGCCAGCAGACTTGGGACAGGCGGTAATTCACCCCTCCACTTT	TRBV5-1	TRBD1	15	TRBJ1-6	few
CASGADGGGGYTF	TGTGCCAGCGGCGCGGACGGGGGAGGGGGCTACACCTTC	TRBV7-9	.	13	TRBJ1-2	once
CANPASVIPTDGYTF	TGTGCCAACCCGGCTTCGGTCATACCGACTGATGGCTACACCTTC	TRBV6-4	.	15	TRBJ1-2	.
CASSPTGTGSLGGQFF	TGTGCCAGTAGTCCCACCGGGACAGGGTCGTTAGGAGGGCAGTTCTTC	TRBV19	TRBD1	16	TRBJ2-1	.
CASSVGAGSYEQYF	TGTGCCAGCAGCGTAGGGGCGGGTTCCTACGAGCAGTACTTC	TRBV9	.	14	TRBJ2-7	.
CASSLAGDGELFF	TGCGCCAGCAGCTTGGCCGGGGACGGGGAGCTGTTTTTT	TRBV5-1	.	13	TRBJ2-2	.
CASSFNSGGSYEQYF	TGCGCCAGCAGCTTTAACAGCGGGGGGAGCTACGAGCAGTACTTC	TRBV5-1	TRBD2	15	TRBJ2-7	.
CASSAGEGYEQYF	TGTGCCAGCAGTGCAGGGGAAGGCTACGAGCAGTACTTC	TRBV6-4	.	13	TRBJ2-7	.
CASSERGRERTDTQYF	TGTGCCAGCAGTGAAAGGGGGCGGGAACGGACAGATACGCAGTATTTT	TRBV6-1	.	16	TRBJ2-3	.
CASSLGQGYTGELFF	TGTGCCAGCAGTTTAGGACAGGGGTATACCGGGGAGCTGTTTTTT	TRBV6-6	TRBD1	15	TRBJ2-2	.
CASSWTDSNQPQHF	TGTGCCAGTAGTTGGACAGATAGCAATCAGCCCCAGCATTTT	TRBV19	.	14	TRBJ1-5	.
CASSYVSTGELFF	TGTGCCAGCAGTTATGTCAGTACCGGGGAGCTGTTTTTT	TRBV6-6	.	13	TRBJ2-2	few
CASSLTGGLTDTQYF	TGCGCCAGCAGCTTGACGGGGGGGTTGACAGATACGCAGTATTTT	TRBV5-1	TRBD2	15	TRBJ2-3	.
CASSLETGANEKLFF	TGTGCCAGCAGCTTGGAGACAGGGGCTAATGAAAAACTGTTTTTT	TRBV5-5	TRBD1	15	TRBJ1-4	.
CASREWGGAAYGYTF	TGTGCCAGCAGGGAGTGGGGGGGCGCGGCCTATGGCTACACCTTC	TRBV2	.	15	TRBJ1-2	.
CASSVQGGGSEAFF	TGTGCCAGCAGTGTACAGGGGGGAGGGTCTGAAGCTTTCTTT	TRBV6-1	TRBD1	14	TRBJ1-1	.
CASSPLTGGYNEQFF	TGTGCCAGCTCACCACTGACAGGGGGTTACAATGAGCAGTTCTTC	TRBV18	TRBD1	15	TRBJ2-1	.
CASSFSGGGTEAFF	TGTGCCAGCAGCTTTTCAGGGGGCGGAACTGAAGCTTTCTTT	TRBV7-9	TRBD1	14	TRBJ1-1	.
CASSMRGKYEQYF	TGTGCCAGTAGTATGAGGGGGAAATACGAGCAGTACTTC	TRBV19	.	13	TRBJ2-7	once
CSVTGQSLSTGELFF	TGCAGCGTCACGGGACAGTCTCTTAGCACCGGGGAGCTGTTTTTT	TRBV29-1	TRBD1	15	TRBJ2-2	.